Presented here are 20 T cell receptor beta chains from one specimen sequenced in a study of Graves' ophthalmopathy and Graves' hyperthyroidism. From RNA, the CDR3 regions of TCR beta chains were amplified and sequenced. A first-round RT-PCR used HTBI primers, followed by a second-round multiplex PCR. Via MiXCR, TCRdb re-called the multiplex PCR reads, giving one row per CDR3 protein. The table records approximately 700,000 distinct CDR3 sequences, roughly 39% of them present only once. The material sequenced was peripheral blood. The receptor set was obtained from an adult man with Graves' ophthalmopathy.

At least ten counts were recorded for this clonotype. The chain has TRBV20-1 and TRBJ1-5; no reliable D call. The V gene lost 2 bases and the J gene lost 13 bases, with 12 bases spanning the gap. CDR3 length: 11 residues. Germline CDR1 reads DFQATT; CDR2 reads SNEGSKA (reference sequence). CDR3 protein: CSARTDGIQHF. CDR3 bases: TGCAGTGCTAGAACGGACGGTATACAGCATTTT.

At least ten counts were recorded for this clonotype. The CDR3 bases are TGTGCCAGTAGTCTGCGCGCCTTCTCCTACGAGCAGTACTTC. Its translation is CASSLRAFSYEQYF. This sequence joins TRBV19 and TRBJ2-7; D is unclear. The V gene's germline CDR1 is LNHDA and CDR2 SQIVND (reference sequence). This CDR3 has 14 residues. Trimming removed 5 bases from V and 0 bases from J, with 11 bases in between.

There are many counts of this clonotype. The chain links TRBV5-8 to TRBJ1-1; tentative D call: TRBD1 (6 bases). The CDR3 consists of 13 residues. Germline values: CDR1 SGHTS, CDR2 YDEGEE. V was pared by 4 bases and J by 7 bases, with 14 bases between. The CDR3 bases are TGTGCCAGCAGCCCAACAGGGACGAATGAAGCTTTCTTT. This codes for CASSPTGTNEAFF.

The chain carries TRBV6-5 and TRBJ1-2, with TRBD1 matching over 10 bases. The CDR3 is 15 residues long. The J segment lost 3 bases and the V segment lost 5 bases, leaving 6 bases of the junction unmatched. Germline V gene data show CDR1 as MNHEY and CDR2 as SVGAGI. CDR3 DNA sequence: TGTGCCAGCAGTCCTGGACAGGGGGTCGACTATGGCTACACCTTC. As protein: CASSPGQGVDYGYTF.

About this clonotype: It is unclear where the CDR3 begins or ends on the DNA, so no DNA is shown, and the CDR3 is as TCRdb lists it. The CDR3: CASSFYICSAHQTGHYEQYF. The V gene is TRBV11-1, the J gene TRBJ2-7; the D call in the table, TRBD1, was not verified against the DNA. The CDR3 region is 20 residues in length, termini included. Germline CDR1 and CDR2: SGHAT and FQDESV (reference sequence).

A remark on this clonotype: Possible read error: a much larger clone is one base away. This chain links TRBV13 with TRBJ2-2; perhaps TRBD1 as D (6 bases). This CDR3 spans 14 amino acids. V lost 6 bases, J lost 0 bases, and 8 bases lay in between. CDR1 and CDR2 from the germline V gene are PRHDT and FYEKMQ (reference sequence). The CDR3, as DNA: TGTGCCAGCAGAAGGACAGCGAACACCGGGGAGCTGTTTTTT. Its protein is CASRRTANTGELFF.

This clonotype appeared many times. V gene TRBV25-1 combines with J gene TRBJ1-6; D may be TRBD1 (6 bases). The V and J ends lost 5 bases and 2 bases respectively, with 10 bases between them. CDR3 length: 15 amino acids. Germline V lookup: CDR1 MGHDK, CDR2 SYGVNS. The CDR3: CASSPGVTYNSPLHF. In DNA, the CDR3 is TGTGCCAGCAGTCCAGGGGTAACCTATAATTCACCCCTCCACTTT.

This chain joins TRBV5-1 and TRBJ2-7; D uncertain. Trimming took 2 bases from V and 3 from J, leaving 15 bases between them. Germline V CDR1 and CDR2: SGHRS, YFSETQ. The CDR3 is 15 amino acids. For the CDR3, the DNA is TGCGCCAGCAGCTTAGGGCCAGAAAAAGACTACGAGCAGTACTTC. Translated: CASSLGPEKDYEQYF.

Ten or more counts support this clonotype. This sequence joins TRBV7-9 and TRBJ1-3; D gene uncertain. V lost 4 bases, J lost 0 bases, and 13 bases lay in between. CDR3 length: 16 amino acids. CDR1 SEHNR and CDR2 FQNEAQ come from the germline V gene (reference sequence). The CDR3 bases are TGTGCCAGCAGCTCCAATACGGGCCTCTCTGGAAACACCATATATTTT. Its protein product is CASSSNTGLSGNTIYF.

The V call is TRBV5-6, the J call TRBJ2-5; D possibly uses TRBD1 or TRBD2 (6 bases each). The CDR3 totals 20 residues. The germline gives CDR1 SGHDT, CDR2 YYEEEE. Trimming cost V 4 bases and J 5 bases, with 33 bases left between them. CDR3 sequence: CASSRPPVVPGGQRLETQYF. For the CDR3, the DNA is TGTGCCAGCAGCCGCCCCCCGGTAGTACCCGGGGGCCAAAGGTTGGAGACCCAGTACTTC.

As concerns this clonotype: This may be a read error: a much more frequent sequence differs by one nucleotide. This chain connects TRBV19 to TRBJ1-1, with 9 bases identical to TRBD1. J lost 4 bases, V lost 5 bases, and 5 bases had no gene match. Per the germline V gene, CDR1 is LNHDA and CDR2 is SQIVND (reference sequence). This CDR3 is 14 amino acids long. The DNA for the CDR3 is TGTGCCAGTAGTGTGACAGGGGGGAGCACTGAAGCTTTCTTT. It yields the protein CASSVTGGSTEAFF. The whole variable domain, filled in from reference TRBV19 and TRBJ1-1, reads DGGITQSPKYLFRKEGQNVTLSCEQNLNHDAMYWYRQDPGQGLRLIYYSQIVNDFQKGDIAEGYSVSREKKESFPLTVTSAQKNPTAFYLCASSVTGGSTEAFFGQGTRLTVV.

This clonotype has just a few counts. The rearrangement uses TRBV9 and TRBJ2-7, with D maybe TRBD2 (7 bases). Deletions cut 1 base from V and 5 bases from J, with 16 bases between. The CDR3 contains 15 residues. Germline lookup yields CDR1 SGDLS and CDR2 YYNGEE. CDR3 sequence (DNA): TGTGCCAGCAGCGTAAGGGGGGGGCCTGGGGACGAGCAGTACTTC. The encoded protein is CASSVRGGPGDEQYF.

In its sample, this clonotype was seen many times. CDR3 nucleotide sequence: TGCAGTGCTAGGGGTCGCAGGGAGCACGAGCATTTT. This sequence encodes CSARGRREHEHF. The V and J genes are TRBV20-1 and TRBJ1-5, with TRBD1 as a possible D gene (5 bases). The CDR3 is made up of 12 amino acids. Germline V gene data show CDR1 as DFQATT and CDR2 as SNEGSKA (reference sequence). V gave up 3 bases and J gave up 14 bases, with 17 bases separating them.

This rearrangement joins TRBV20-1 to TRBJ2-1; possibly TRBD1 or TRBD2 for D (7 bases each). The germline V and J ends were trimmed by 6 bases and 12 bases, with 18 bases remaining between them. This CDR3 is 12 amino acids long. The germline gives CDR1 DFQATT, CDR2 SNEGSKA (reference sequence). CDR3 sequence (DNA): TGCAGTGCGGGGGGGAGGAGGGGGCTGCAGTTCTTC. Translated, it gives CSAGGRRGLQFF.

The rearrangement joins TRBV12-3 or TRBV12-4 to TRBJ1-1; tentative D call: TRBD1 (6 bases). Trimming took 6 bases from V and 0 from J, leaving 11 bases between them. The CDR3 extends over 14 amino acids. CDR3 sequence reads: CASRTGTLNTEAFF. CDR3 bases: TGTGCCAGCAGAACCGGGACACTGAACACTGAAGCTTTCTTT.

This clonotype was detected many times. The chain couples TRBV19 to TRBJ1-6; D not certain. V was pared by 9 bases and J by 5 bases, with 20 bases between. The CDR3 totals 16 residues. Germline lookup yields CDR1 LNHDA and CDR2 SQIVND (reference sequence). CDR3 DNA: TGTGCCAGCAACGTAGGATGGGGTCGGAATAATTCACCCCTCCACTTT. Translated: CASNVGWGRNNSPLHF.

As concerns this clonotype: Being one base from a much bigger clone, this may be a read error. V usage is TRBV7-9 and J usage is TRBJ1-4; 9 nucleotides line up with TRBD1. CDR1 is SEHNR, CDR2 FQNEAQ, per germline (reference sequence). V lost 8 bases, J lost 1 base, and 8 bases stayed unmatched. The CDR3 totals 16 residues. The CDR3 DNA follows: TGTGCCAGCGGCTCCAGGGGACAGGGAACTAATGAAAAACTGTTTTTT. This encodes CASGSRGQGTNEKLFF.

The chain carries TRBV15 and TRBJ1-5, with 10 bases matching TRBD1. V lost 5 bases, J lost 9 bases, and 4 bases stayed unmatched. Germline-derived CDR1 and CDR2 are LNHNV and YYDKDF (reference sequence). The CDR3 loop spans 13 amino acids. The DNA for the CDR3 is TGTGCCACCAGCTTCCGGACAGGGGGGCCCCAGCATTTT. This encodes CATSFRTGGPQHF.

Comment on this clonotype: The junction departs from germline at one end; a sequencing error may be responsible. This chain joins TRBV4-1 and TRBJ2-7; D may be TRBD1 or TRBD2 (5 bases each). Germline CDR1 and CDR2: MGHRA and YSYEKL. The length of the CDR3 is 15 residues. CDR3 region: CASSQNGDPTYEQYF. The CDR3 DNA sequence: TGTGCCAGCAGCCAAAACGGGGACCCGACCTACGAGCAGTACTTC.

The rearrangement uses TRBV7-9 and TRBJ1-4, with TRBD1 as a possible D gene (6 bases). V was trimmed by 5 bases and J by 3 bases, leaving 19 bases between them. CDR1 and CDR2 from the germline V gene are SEHNR and FQNEAQ (reference sequence). The CDR3 sequence is 17 residues long. Here the CDR3 reads CASSQGTRMGANEKLFF. The CDR3 nucleotides are TGTGCCAGCAGCCAGGGGACGCGGATGGGTGCTAATGAAAAACTGTTTTTT.